The rows below give T cell receptor beta chains drawn from one sample of a study of T cell clonotyping in hematopoietic cell transplantation. Assay: immunoSEQ multiplex PCR; the TCRdb copy retains only in-frame clones and omits some. The sample consists of roughly 9,300 clones, roughly nine tenths of them appearing once. Sample: PBMCs, taken 180 days after allogeneic stem cell transplant. These receptors were taken from a human patient who had an allogeneic stem cell transplant, so the T cells may come from the graft donor. The donor label of this sample is uncertain. Some clones in this sample may be carry-over from other donors' samples. The CDR3 runs from the conserved cysteine through the conserved F or W. D genes are given only for firm matches. Rows may omit the clone size; those that give it use once, few, many or a size class.

J: TRBJ2-3; D: TRBD1; size: -; V: TRBV9; CDR3: CASSVTGWLGTDTQYF; DNA: TGTGCCAGCAGCGTGACAGGGTGGCTCGGCACAGATACGCAGTATTTT
J: TRBJ1-2; D: -; size: -; V: TRBV4-3; CDR3: CASSQDRSAYGYTF; DNA: TGCGCCAGCAGCCAAGACAGGTCCGCCTATGGCTACACCTTC
J: TRBJ2-5; D: TRBD2; size: -; V: TRBV7-2; CDR3: CASSPSRTSEVETQYF; DNA: TGTGCCAGCAGCCCAAGCAGGACTAGCGAGGTAGAGACCCAGTACTTC
J: TRBJ2-3; D: -; size: -; V: TRBV29-1; CDR3: CSAKSGPSTDTQYF; DNA: TGCAGCGCAAAGTCGGGGCCGAGCACAGATACGCAGTATTTT
J: TRBJ1-5; D: -; size: -; V: TRBV11-2; CDR3: CASSTLRDQPQHF; DNA: TGTGCCAGCAGCACTCTCAGGGACCAGCCCCAGCATTTT
J: TRBJ2-5; D: TRBD2; size: -; V: TRBV4-1; CDR3: CASSQRRASGGTPRETQYF; DNA: TGCGCCAGCAGCCAAAGAAGAGCTAGCGGGGGGACGCCAAGGGAGACCCAGTACTTC
J: TRBJ1-4; D: -; size: -; V: TRBV14; CDR3: CASSHGEKLFF; DNA: TGTGCCAGCAGCCACGGTGAAAAACTGTTTTTT
J: TRBJ2-5; D: -; size: -; V: TRBV7-2; CDR3: CASSPLETQYF; DNA: TGTGCCAGCAGCCCGCTTGAGACCCAGTACTTC
J: TRBJ1-5; D: -; size: once; V: TRBV5-1; CDR3: CASSLGSQGPLNQPQHF; DNA: TGCGCCAGCAGCTTGGGTAGCCAGGGTCCTCTCAATCAGCCCCAGCATTTT
J: TRBJ1-2; D: -; size: -; V: TRBV6-1; CDR3: CASERNYGYTF; DNA: TGTGCCAGCGAAAGGAACTATGGCTACACCTTC
J: TRBJ2-5; D: -; size: -; V: TRBV10-3; CDR3: CAIRPGQKQETQYF; DNA: TGTGCCATCCGACCGGGGCAGAAACAAGAGACCCAGTACTTC
J: TRBJ2-2; D: TRBD1; size: -; V: TRBV19; CDR3: CASSSGNRGVTGELFF; DNA: TGTGCCAGTAGTTCTGGAAACAGGGGAGTCACCGGGGAGCTGTTTTTT
J: TRBJ1-3; D: TRBD1; size: -; V: TRBV6-5; CDR3: CASSPLGTGGNTIYF; DNA: TGTGCCAGCAGTCCCCTAGGGACAGGAGGAAACACCATATATTTT
J: TRBJ2-7; D: TRBD2; size: -; V: TRBV9; CDR3: CASSPRPSGSYEQYF; DNA: TGTGCCAGCAGCCCCCGCCCTAGCGGCTCCTACGAGCAGTACTTC
J: TRBJ1-2; D: TRBD1; size: -; V: TRBV7-6; CDR3: CASSGGTGNTNYGYTF; DNA: TGTGCCAGCAGCGGTGGGACAGGGAATACAAACTATGGCTACACCTTC